The 7 T cell receptor beta chains reported below all come from one sample, sequenced in a study of cytomegalovirus exposure and HLA in healthy donors (TCRdb year 2017). Library construction relied on the immunoSEQ multiplex PCR assay. The multiplex PCR relied on a mix of 60 forward primers for TCR Vbeta segments and 13 reverse primers for TCR Jbeta segments. As stored in TCRdb, this immuneACCESS dataset retains in-frame rearrangements with V and J assigned. A fraction of the clones does not appear; measured against another copy, unresolved V genes explain less than half of the discrepancy, and the remainder lacks a known reason. This sample has approximately 150,000 clones in its table, and 79% of those were observed once. The ten top clones hold 2.1% of the sample. Sequencing input: PBMCs. Receptors were obtained from a man in his forties in good health and CMV-seronegative.

The chain combines TRBV6-5 with TRBJ1-5; 10 bases fit TRBD1. The ends lost 6 bases at V and 3 bases at J; junction bases unmatched: 2. CDR3 length: 14 amino acids. Per the germline V gene, CDR1 is MNHEY and CDR2 is SVGAGI. The CDR3 sequence is CASRGTGDNQPQHF. The CDR3 nucleotides are TGTGCCAGCAGGGGGACAGGGGACAATCAGCCCCAGCATTTT.

This chain links TRBV4-3 with TRBJ2-6; D may be TRBD2 (5 bases). CDR1 LGHNA and CDR2 YSLEER come from the germline V gene. Trimming left V 0 bases short and J 4 bases short, with 16 bases between. The CDR3 sequence is 18 residues long. This chain's CDR3 is CASSQEFTSSRGANVLTF. CDR3 nucleotide sequence: TGCGCCAGCAGCCAAGAGTTCACTAGTAGTAGGGGGGCCAACGTCCTGACTTTC.

The DNA of the CDR3 is TGTGCCAGCAGTTACTCAATAGGGGCTGCGTGGGAGCAGTACTTC. It specifies CASSYSIGAAWEQYF. V usage is TRBV6-6 and J usage is TRBJ2-7; D is possibly TRBD1 (5 bases). V was pared by 0 bases and J by 7 bases, with 16 bases between. CDR1 is MNHNY, CDR2 SVGAGI, per germline (reference sequence). The CDR3 is 15 amino acids.

The genes are TRBV5-1 and TRBJ2-3, with D possibly matching TRBD1 (6 bases). CDR1 is SGHRS and CDR2 is YFSETQ in the germline V gene. The CDR3 is 16 amino acids. The ends were cut back, 3 bases at V and 4 bases at J, with 18 bases in the middle. The CDR3 region is CASSWRNREVADTQYF. DNA for the CDR3: TGCGCCAGCAGCTGGAGGAACAGGGAAGTCGCAGATACGCAGTATTTT.

A remark on this clone: The same CDR3 also results from other DNA sequences found in this sample. V and J are TRBV29-1 and TRBJ2-1; TRBD2 matches 7 bases. Germline CDR1 and CDR2: SQVTM and ANQGSEA. The V gene end was trimmed by 4 bases and the J gene end by 5 bases; junction bases not matched to a gene: 2. The CDR3 runs 12 residues. CDR3 DNA sequence: TGCAGCGTTGGGCTAGCGGACAATGAGCAGTTCTTC. This encodes CSVGLADNEQFF.

The chain couples TRBV5-1 to TRBJ2-2; D might be TRBD2 (5 bases). The CDR3 runs to 14 residues. Per germline, CDR1 SGHRS and CDR2 YFSETQ. V was pared by 4 bases and J by 5 bases, with 12 bases between. The CDR3 region is CASSVGLATGELFF. The CDR3, as DNA: TGCGCCAGCAGCGTCGGACTCGCTACCGGGGAGCTGTTTTTT. Full variable domain (outside the CDR3, taken from reference TRBV5-1 and TRBJ2-2): KAGVTQTPRYLIKTRGQQVTLSCSPISGHRSVSWYQQTPGQGLQFLFEYFSETQRNKGNFPGRFSGRQFSNSRSEMNVSTLELGDSALYLCASSVGLATGELFFGEGSRLTVL.

The V and J genes are TRBV4-3 and TRBJ2-2; 10 nucleotides line up with TRBD2. Trimming at V came to 0 bases and at J to 3 bases, leaving 1 base not matched to a gene. This CDR3 region has 16 residues. The germline V gene encodes CDR1 LGHNA and CDR2 YSLEER. The CDR3 DNA reads as TGCGCCAGCAGCCAAGAGACTAGCGGGTACACCGGGGAGCTGTTTTTT. Translated, it gives CASSQETSGYTGELFF.